What follows is one TCR beta chain and its context. Its antigen is not identified. This entry is derived from a study of cytomegalovirus exposure and HLA in healthy donors. Points from the study as a whole: It was about 180 TCR beta chains that were listed as cytomegalovirus-associated. Many donors shared some public TCRs, even though most TCR sequences were rare. Specificity for CMV antigens was confirmed in vitro for a few of the CMV-associated chains.

Profiling relied on immunoSEQ multiplex PCR, and the TCRdb table lists in-frame clones only, not all of them. The sample gives about 110,000 clones, around 85% of which show up once; over 2.5% is in the top ten. Input material: PBMCs. This TCR was recovered from a woman between 18 and 29 years old in good health and CMV-seronegative.

The CDR3 protein is CASSLTSGERGQYF. The CDR3, as DNA: TGTGCCAGCAGCTTAACTAGCGGGGAGAGGGGGCAGTACTTC. The J gene is TRBJ2-7, the V gene TRBV7-8; 10 nucleotides line up with TRBD2. The trim removed 2 bases at V and 9 bases at J, leaving 7 bases unmatched. The germline gives CDR1 SGHVS, CDR2 FQNEAQ. The CDR3 spans 14 residues.